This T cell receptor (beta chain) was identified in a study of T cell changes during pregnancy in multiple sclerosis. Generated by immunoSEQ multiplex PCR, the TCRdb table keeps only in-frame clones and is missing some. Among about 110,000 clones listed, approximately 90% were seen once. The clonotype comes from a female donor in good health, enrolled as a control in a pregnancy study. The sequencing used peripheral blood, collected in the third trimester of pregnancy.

The CDR3 loop is CASSLSGGGTWYEQYF. CDR3 DNA: TGTGCCAGCAGCTTATCCGGCGGGGGGACATGGTACGAGCAGTACTTC. The chain has TRBV7-2 and TRBJ2-7; 8 nucleotides agree with TRBD2. Per the germline V gene, CDR1 is SGHTA and CDR2 is FQGNSA. The V segment lost 2 bases and the J segment 4 bases; nucleotides outside the gene matches: 10. The CDR3 length is 16 residues.